This entry concerns a single TCR beta chain. Its antigen is not identified. Random hexamers primed reverse transcription of about 0.5 to 1 ug RNA. The amplification used immunoSEQ multiplex PCR on TCR beta CDR3; it spanned 54 Vbeta and 13 Jbeta. In TCRdb, the immunoSEQ multiplex PCR reads were re-called with MiXCR into one record per CDR3 protein. The repertoire consists of roughly 150,000 distinct CDR3 sequences, with 90% to 95% occurring once and the leading ten covering roughly 0.21%. The data were obtained in a study of CD8 T cells in Susac syndrome. Points from the study as a whole: The study conceded that its TCR sequencing and HLA analysis involved relatively few individuals.

CD8+ and CD4+ T cells from blood underwent TCR beta sequencing, which was carried out in a high-throughput format. TEMRA cells were FACS-enriched and CD8+ and CD4+ T cells negatively isolated. The V end lost 0 bases, the J end lost 8 bases, and 6 bases lay between the germline ends. CDR3 length: 12 residues. Per the germline V gene, CDR1 is SGDLS and CDR2 is YYNGEE. This rearrangement joins TRBV9 to TRBJ2-1; D unclear. This clonotype was sampled from a human donor with multiple sclerosis. Sequencing used CD8+ T cells from PBMCs. CDR3 nucleotides: TGTGCCAGCAGCGTAGGAGAGTATGAGCAGTTCTTC. Residues: CASSVGEYEQFF.